Below, 17 T cell receptor beta chains from the same sample are listed, as sequenced in a study of response to subunit inactivated influenza vaccine. TCRdb re-called the RT-PCR reads through MiXCR, storing one row per CDR3 protein. The sample has hundreds of thousands of distinct CDR3 sequences, around 20% seen once. The specimen comprised PBMCs from blood, sampled around 5 days after vaccination. The receptors here all came from a man over 45 who received an inactivated influenza vaccine.

The chain combines TRBV9 with TRBJ2-3; TRBD2 might be the D (5 bases). With 3 bases removed from V and 0 bases from J, the gap between germline ends came to 8 bases. The germline gives CDR1 SGDLS, CDR2 YYNGEE. CDR3 length: 14 residues. CDR3 nucleotides: TGTGCCAGCAGCGCTCGAGGGAGCACAGATACGCAGTATTTT. Its translation: CASSARGSTDTQYF.

The rearrangement links TRBV12-3 or TRBV12-4 to TRBJ1-2; D possibly corresponds to TRBD1 (5 bases). V lost 5 bases to trimming and J lost 4 bases, with 14 bases between them. CDR3 length: 14 residues. The CDR3 nucleotides read TGTGCCAGCAGTCCAGGGTGGTACAGCTATGGCTACACCTTC. The encoded protein is CASSPGWYSYGYTF.

V usage is TRBV2 and J usage is TRBJ2-1; 8 bases match TRBD1. Germline trimming cut 9 bases from V and 5 bases from J; bases unmatched to any gene: 12. Germline CDR1 and CDR2: SNHLY and FYNNEI. The CDR3 covers 15 residues. The CDR3 region has the DNA TGTGCCAGTAATCCGGGACAGGCCATCCACAATGAGCAGTTCTTC. Protein sequence: CASNPGQAIHNEQFF.

This clonotype showed up just a few times. V usage is TRBV28 and J usage is TRBJ2-6; 8 nucleotides line up with TRBD2. The CDR3 has 16 amino acids. Per germline, CDR1 MDHEN and CDR2 SYDVKM. Trimming at V came to 5 bases and at J to 0 bases, leaving 3 bases not matched to a gene. The CDR3 coding sequence is TGTGCCAGCAGTATAGCGGGATCCTCTGGGGCCAACGTCCTGACTTTC. Translated, it gives CASSIAGSSGANVLTF.

The gene calls are TRBV9 and TRBJ1-2; the D gene is possibly TRBD1 (5 bases). Trimming left V 2 bases short and J 5 bases short, with 10 bases between. Germline loops: CDR1 SGDLS, CDR2 YYNGEE. The CDR3 extends over 13 amino acids. In DNA, the CDR3 is TGTGCCAGCAGCGTCAGTACAGGATATGGCTACACCTTC. Translated, it gives CASSVSTGYGYTF.

This clonotype was counted many times. The chain combines TRBV27 with TRBJ2-1, with 9 positions matching TRBD2. There are 17 residues in the CDR3. With 8 bases clipped from V and 0 bases from J, the junction kept 11 bases outside the gene matches. Germline CDR1 and CDR2: MNHEY and SMNVEV (reference sequence). The CDR3 protein is CASHSPSGKSSYNEQFF. CDR3 sequence (DNA): TGTGCCAGCCATTCCCCTAGCGGGAAGAGCTCCTACAATGAGCAGTTCTTC.

V gene TRBV15 combines with J gene TRBJ2-4; 7 bases fit TRBD2. In germline, CDR1 is LNHNV, CDR2 YYDKDF (reference sequence). The CDR3 sequence is 14 residues long. Unmatched junction bases numbered 4, after V lost 5 bases and J lost 3 bases. The CDR3 DNA reads TGTGCCACCAGCGGGAGGGACGTCAAAAACATTCAGTACTTC. Amino acid sequence: CATSGRDVKNIQYF.

The chain recombines TRBV3-1 with TRBJ2-1; tentative D call: TRBD2 (7 bases). The V and J ends lost 4 bases and 7 bases respectively, with 14 bases between them. CDR3 size: 14 residues. Per the germline V gene, CDR1 is LGHDT and CDR2 is YNNKEL (reference sequence). The CDR3 DNA follows: TGTGCCAGCAGCCCCCGGGGGGCCAGGAATGAGCAGTTCTTC. It encodes CASSPRGARNEQFF.

This clonotype was detected many times. This chain joins TRBV7-2 and TRBJ2-1; the match to TRBD2 covers 8 bases. Germline-derived CDR1 and CDR2 are SGHTA and FQGNSA. The CDR3 runs to 14 residues. V was clipped by 8 bases and J by 0 bases; unmatched bases: 3. The CDR3 DNA reads as TGTGCCAGCGGCGGGGGGAGCTCCTACAATGAGCAGTTCTTC. Translation: CASGGGSSYNEQFF.

The chain carries TRBV7-9 and TRBJ2-1, with 11 positions matching TRBD2. V trimming: 4 bases; J trimming: 8 bases; junction bases outside the gene matches: 13. This CDR3 has 17 residues. Germline V gene lookup returns CDR1 SEHNR and CDR2 FQNEAQ (reference sequence). CDR3 region: CASSSLGLAAGFHEQFF. CDR3 bases: TGTGCCAGCAGCTCCCTGGGACTAGCGGCAGGGTTCCATGAGCAGTTCTTC.

This chain's CDR3 is CASSERGGLSEAFF. As DNA, the CDR3 is TGTGCCAGCAGTGAAAGAGGAGGGCTGAGCGAAGCTTTCTTT. The V gene is TRBV6-1, the J gene TRBJ1-1; D remains unclear. Trimming stripped 2 bases from V and 8 bases from J, with 15 bases between. The CDR3 totals 14 residues. Looked up from germline, CDR1 is MNHNS and CDR2 is SASEGT.

This clonotype was seen only a few times. The chain carries TRBV7-8 and TRBJ2-1, with D maybe TRBD1 (6 bases). Germline V lookup: CDR1 SGHVS, CDR2 FQNEAQ. The CDR3 covers 15 residues. The germline V and J ends were trimmed by 5 bases and 6 bases, with 17 bases remaining between them. The CDR3 nucleotides read TGTGCCAGCAGCACCGGGACACACCCCACCAATGAGCAGTTCTTC. Its protein product is CASSTGTHPTNEQFF.

The CDR3 bases are TGTGCCACCAGCAGAGATCTGGCGGAAGCGGGAGTTTTCTGGGAGACCCAGTACTTC. Encoded protein: CATSRDLAEAGVFWETQYF. The V gene is TRBV15, the J gene TRBJ2-5; 8 nucleotides match TRBD2. Looked up from germline, CDR1 is LNHNV and CDR2 is YYDKDF (reference sequence). This CDR3 contains 19 residues. The ends lost 0 bases at V and 5 bases at J; junction bases unmatched: 17. The full variable domain, its missing parts supplied by reference TRBV15 and TRBJ2-5, is DAMVIQNPRYQVTQFGKPVTLSCSQTLNHNVMYWYQQKSSQAPKLLFHYYDKDFNNEADTPDNFQSRRPNTSFCFLDIRSPGLGDTAMYLCATSRDLAEAGVFWETQYFGPGTRLLVL.

This clonotype was detected only a few times. This rearrangement joins TRBV5-1 to TRBJ2-7; D may match TRBD1 or TRBD2 (5 bases each). The CDR3 consists of 15 residues. The V and J ends lost 2 bases and 2 bases respectively, with 14 bases between them. Germline V lookup: CDR1 SGHRS, CDR2 YFSETQ. The CDR3 DNA reads TGCGCCAGCAGCTTCTCGGGGCAACTCCCCTACGAGCAGTACTTC. Its protein is CASSFSGQLPYEQYF.

This clonotype has just a few counts. This chain links TRBV27 with TRBJ2-3; 8 bases fit TRBD1. The length of the CDR3 is 14 residues. The germline CDR1 and CDR2 sequences are MNHEY and SMNVEV (reference sequence). The junction had 5 bases not matched to a gene; V was cut back by 5 bases and J by 4 bases. CDR3 DNA sequence: TGTGCCAGCAGTATTGGACAGGGCGCAGATACGCAGTATTTT. It is translated as CASSIGQGADTQYF.

The genes are TRBV6-1 and TRBJ2-7, with no clear D. Germline CDR1 and CDR2: MNHNS and SASEGT. The CDR3 is made up of 15 amino acids. V dropped 4 bases and J dropped 0 bases, with 13 bases sitting between them. CDR3 amino acids: CASSGYEAFSYEQYF. Written as DNA, the CDR3 is TGTGCCAGCAGTGGGTACGAGGCCTTCTCCTACGAGCAGTACTTC.

This clonotype has more than one count but fewer than ten. The V gene is TRBV7-2, the J gene TRBJ2-1, with a tentative D call TRBD1 (5 bases). Germline CDR1 and CDR2: SGHTA and FQGNSA. CDR3 length: 16 amino acids. V was cut by 2 bases and J by 1 base, with 12 bases left in between. The CDR3 is CASSLLFDSSYNEQFF. Here the CDR3 DNA reads TGTGCCAGCAGCTTATTGTTCGACAGTTCCTACAATGAGCAGTTCTTC. The full variable domain, its missing parts supplied by reference TRBV7-2 and TRBJ2-1, is GAGVSQSPSNKVTEKGKDVELRCDPISGHTALYWYRQSLGQGLEFLIYFQGNSAPDKSGLPSDRFSAERTGGSVSTLTIQRTQQEDSAVYLCASSLLFDSSYNEQFFGPGTRLTVL.